Listed below are T cell receptor beta chains from one sample, sequenced in a study of T cell repertoires in ileal Crohn's disease. The repertoire was sequenced with immunoSEQ multiplex PCR; TCRdb's copy has only in-frame clones and lacks some. The data show 1,400 to 1,500 clones, around 80% seen once. Sequencing was performed on ileal tissue. Receptor source: an adult with Crohn's disease. Each CDR3 is given without its conserved first and last residue. Each record gives: V gene, CDR3 protein.

v_gene: TRBV14
CDR3aa: ASSRRVLPGIYEQY

v_gene: TRBV5-1
CDR3aa: ASSLEEGRTAEAF

v_gene: TRBV2
CDR3aa: ASCRGGLTGELF

v_gene: TRBV5-1
CDR3aa: ASSFWTGSSSGNTIY

v_gene: TRBV6-5
CDR3aa: ASSPGANTEAF

v_gene: TRBV6-1
CDR3aa: ASRSPQGGIGELF

v_gene: TRBV5-8
CDR3aa: ASSYLAGVDTQY

v_gene: TRBV29-1
CDR3aa: SVALVLNYGYT

v_gene: TRBV5-6
CDR3aa: ASSSTGQGAKF

v_gene: TRBV4-1
CDR3aa: ASSQEPSGTYEQY

v_gene: TRBV4-2
CDR3aa: ASSQGLGTEAF

v_gene: TRBV6-1
CDR3aa: ASSEAGGAFTEAF

v_gene: TRBV21-1
CDR3aa: ASSNRDYTQY

v_gene: TRBV7-8
CDR3aa: ASSLSLQGALGNTIY

v_gene: TRBV11-3
CDR3aa: ASSLVIGEEPTNEKLF

v_gene: TRBV7-9
CDR3aa: ASSLANREEQF

v_gene: TRBV7-9
CDR3aa: ASSQLAGGSVTGELF

v_gene: TRBV19
CDR3aa: ASTEGSGGGELF

v_gene: TRBV5-1
CDR3aa: ASSLVPLTRTEAF

v_gene: TRBV15
CDR3aa: ATSRYGPGSGSNIQY

v_gene: TRBV15
CDR3aa: ATSRDRGGSPLH

v_gene: TRBV7-8
CDR3aa: ASSSSTESSYNEQF

v_gene: TRBV2
CDR3aa: ASRLGNEQF

v_gene: TRBV28
CDR3aa: ASRQGEAF

v_gene: TRBV11-3
CDR3aa: ASSLLQGGTGELF

v_gene: TRBV2
CDR3aa: ASSGQGYTEAF

v_gene: TRBV4-1
CDR3aa: ASSRTGTGIQY

v_gene: TRBV4-3
CDR3aa: ASSQGGGGPSETQY

v_gene: TRBV6-6
CDR3aa: ASSPGLGHSETQY

v_gene: TRBV28
CDR3aa: ASSLSGNYGYT

v_gene: TRBV14
CDR3aa: ASSQGPPGHQIHTDTQY

v_gene: TRBV7-2
CDR3aa: ASSLDGGSSYNEQF

v_gene: TRBV5-4
CDR3aa: ASSSSPSAISGELF

v_gene: TRBV6-6
CDR3aa: ASSYKQNTEAF

v_gene: TRBV6-5
CDR3aa: ASSPSSYEQY

v_gene: TRBV25-1
CDR3aa: ASSGAVPMNTEAF

v_gene: TRBV5-4
CDR3aa: ASSRTTTSADTQY

v_gene: TRBV6-5
CDR3aa: ASSIGVVTEAF

v_gene: TRBV7-8
CDR3aa: ASEDLAGEVVNEQF

v_gene: TRBV29-1
CDR3aa: SVESIRFRGRVDEQF

v_gene: TRBV28
CDR3aa: ASGGAGAGHEQY

v_gene: TRBV30
CDR3aa: AWSGWQRGAGDTQY

v_gene: TRBV7-9
CDR3aa: ASSLAAAGGREQY

v_gene: TRBV7-2
CDR3aa: ASSLGTGNSNQPQH

v_gene: TRBV29-1
CDR3aa: SVGQGYGYT

v_gene: TRBV5-4
CDR3aa: ASSLKQGLNTEAF

v_gene: TRBV25-1
CDR3aa: ASSEWSQQQQFEQF

v_gene: TRBV29-1
CDR3aa: SGGTSGRNEQF

v_gene: TRBV10-3
CDR3aa: AISSGTSKGEQY

v_gene: TRBV4-3
CDR3aa: ASSQDREKLF

v_gene: TRBV5-6
CDR3aa: ASNIFGGLDQPQH

v_gene: TRBV6-5
CDR3aa: ASRGGRGAPLH

v_gene: TRBV20-1
CDR3aa: SASLRDEQY

v_gene: TRBV6-5
CDR3aa: ASSTRTANTEAF

v_gene: TRBV14
CDR3aa: ASSQGVAVSYEQY